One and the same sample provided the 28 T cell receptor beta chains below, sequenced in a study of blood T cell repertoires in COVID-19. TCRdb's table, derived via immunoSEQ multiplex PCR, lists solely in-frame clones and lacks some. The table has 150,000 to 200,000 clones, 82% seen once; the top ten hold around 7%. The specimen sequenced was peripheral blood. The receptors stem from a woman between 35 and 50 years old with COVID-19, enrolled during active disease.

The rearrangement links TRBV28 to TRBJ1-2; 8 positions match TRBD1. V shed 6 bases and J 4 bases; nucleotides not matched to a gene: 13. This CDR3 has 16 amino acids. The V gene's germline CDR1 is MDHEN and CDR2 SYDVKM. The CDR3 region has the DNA TGTGCCAGCAGCCCCCAATCCGGACAGGGATCCTATGGCTACACCTTC. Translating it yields CASSPQSGQGSYGYTF.

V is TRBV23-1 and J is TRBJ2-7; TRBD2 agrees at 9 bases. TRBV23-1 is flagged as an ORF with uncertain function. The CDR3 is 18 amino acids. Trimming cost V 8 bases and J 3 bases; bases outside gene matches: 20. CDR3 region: CASAGLALLLRKFYEQYV. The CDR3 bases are TGCGCCAGCGCCGGACTAGCGTTACTCCTAAGGAAGTTCTACGAGCAGTACGTC.

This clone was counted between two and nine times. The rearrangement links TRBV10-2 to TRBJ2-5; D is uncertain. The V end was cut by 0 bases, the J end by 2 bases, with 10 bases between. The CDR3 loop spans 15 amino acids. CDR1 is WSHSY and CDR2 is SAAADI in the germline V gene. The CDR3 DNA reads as TGCGCCAGCAGTGAGTCGAGAAGCAAACAAGAGACCCAGTACTTC. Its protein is CASSESRSKQETQYF.

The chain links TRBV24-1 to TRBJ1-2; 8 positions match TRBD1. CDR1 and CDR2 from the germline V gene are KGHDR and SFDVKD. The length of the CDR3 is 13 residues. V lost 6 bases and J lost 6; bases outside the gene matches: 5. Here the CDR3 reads CATSLTGAHGYTF. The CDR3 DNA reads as TGTGCCACCAGTTTGACAGGGGCGCATGGCTACACCTTC.

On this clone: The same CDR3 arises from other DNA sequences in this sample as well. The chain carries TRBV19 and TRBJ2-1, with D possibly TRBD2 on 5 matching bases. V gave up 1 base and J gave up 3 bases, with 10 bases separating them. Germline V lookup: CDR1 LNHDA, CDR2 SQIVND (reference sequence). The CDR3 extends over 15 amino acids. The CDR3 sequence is CASSIGGGGYNEQFF. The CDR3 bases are TGTGCCAGTAGTATAGGAGGCGGAGGCTACAATGAGCAGTTCTTC.

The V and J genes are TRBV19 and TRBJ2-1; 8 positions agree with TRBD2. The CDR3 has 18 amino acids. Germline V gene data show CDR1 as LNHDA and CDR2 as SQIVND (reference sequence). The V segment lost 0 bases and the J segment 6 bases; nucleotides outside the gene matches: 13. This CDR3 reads CASSIDPRGLAGRNEQFF. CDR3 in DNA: TGTGCCAGTAGTATAGATCCCCGTGGGCTAGCGGGCCGCAATGAGCAGTTCTTC.

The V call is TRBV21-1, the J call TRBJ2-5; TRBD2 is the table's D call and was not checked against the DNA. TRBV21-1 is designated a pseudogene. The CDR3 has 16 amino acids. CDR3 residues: CASSTLDSPYQETQYF. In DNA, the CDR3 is TGTGCCAGCAGCACTTTGGACTCCCCGTACCAAGAGACCCAGTACTTC.

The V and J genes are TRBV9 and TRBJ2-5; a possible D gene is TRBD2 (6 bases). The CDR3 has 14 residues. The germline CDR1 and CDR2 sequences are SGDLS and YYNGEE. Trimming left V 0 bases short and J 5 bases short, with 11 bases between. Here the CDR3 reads CASSVGGGKETQYF. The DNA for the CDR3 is TGTGCCAGCAGCGTAGGTGGAGGGAAGGAGACCCAGTACTTC.

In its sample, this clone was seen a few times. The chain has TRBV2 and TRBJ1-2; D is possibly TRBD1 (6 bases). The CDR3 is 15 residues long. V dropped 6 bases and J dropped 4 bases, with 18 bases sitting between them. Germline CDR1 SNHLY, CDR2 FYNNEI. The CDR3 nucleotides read TGTGCCAGCAGGCCTCAGGGGCAACGGGGCTATGGCTACACCTTC. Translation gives CASRPQGQRGYGYTF.

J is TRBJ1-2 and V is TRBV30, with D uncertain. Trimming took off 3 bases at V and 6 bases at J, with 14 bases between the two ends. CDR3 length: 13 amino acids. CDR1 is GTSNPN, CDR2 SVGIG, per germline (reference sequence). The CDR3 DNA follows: TGTGCCTGGAGGGAGGACGGCTATAATGGCTACACCTTC. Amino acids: CAWREDGYNGYTF.

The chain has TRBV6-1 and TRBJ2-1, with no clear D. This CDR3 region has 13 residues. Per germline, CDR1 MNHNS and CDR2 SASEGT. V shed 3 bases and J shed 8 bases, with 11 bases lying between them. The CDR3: CASSEGPFDEQFF. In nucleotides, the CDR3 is TGTGCCAGCAGTGAGGGCCCGTTCGATGAGCAGTTCTTC.

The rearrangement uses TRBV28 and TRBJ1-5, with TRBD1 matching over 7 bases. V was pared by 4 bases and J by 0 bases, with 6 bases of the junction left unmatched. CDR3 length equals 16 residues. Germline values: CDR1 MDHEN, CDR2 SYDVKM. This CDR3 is CASSSGTVYSNQPQHF. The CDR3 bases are TGTGCCAGCAGTTCAGGGACAGTTTATAGCAATCAGCCCCAGCATTTT.

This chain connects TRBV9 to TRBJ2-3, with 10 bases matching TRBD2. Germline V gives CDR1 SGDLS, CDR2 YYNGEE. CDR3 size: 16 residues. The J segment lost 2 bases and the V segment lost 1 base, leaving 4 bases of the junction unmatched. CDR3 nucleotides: TGTGCCAGCAGCGTAACCGGGACTAGCGCCACAGATACGCAGTATTTT. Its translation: CASSVTGTSATDTQYF.

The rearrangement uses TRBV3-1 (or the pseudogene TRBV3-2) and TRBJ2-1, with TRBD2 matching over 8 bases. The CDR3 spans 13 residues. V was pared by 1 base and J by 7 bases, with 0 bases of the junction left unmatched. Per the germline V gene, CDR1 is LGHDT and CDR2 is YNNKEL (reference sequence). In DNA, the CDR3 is TGTGCCAGCAGCCAAGGACTAGCGAATGAGCAGTTCTTC. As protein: CASSQGLANEQFF.

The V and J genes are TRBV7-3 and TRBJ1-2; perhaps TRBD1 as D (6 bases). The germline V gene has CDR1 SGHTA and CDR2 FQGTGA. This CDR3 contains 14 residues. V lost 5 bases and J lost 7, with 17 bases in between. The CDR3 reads CASSDRTEGTGYTF. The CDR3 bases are TGTGCCAGCAGCGACCGGACAGAGGGGACTGGCTACACCTTC.

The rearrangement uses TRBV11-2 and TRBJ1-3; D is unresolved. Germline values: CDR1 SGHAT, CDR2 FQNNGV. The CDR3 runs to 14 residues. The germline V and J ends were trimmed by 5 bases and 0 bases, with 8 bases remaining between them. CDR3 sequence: CASSHILSGNTIYF. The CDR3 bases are TGTGCCAGCAGCCACATCCTCTCTGGAAACACCATATATTTT.

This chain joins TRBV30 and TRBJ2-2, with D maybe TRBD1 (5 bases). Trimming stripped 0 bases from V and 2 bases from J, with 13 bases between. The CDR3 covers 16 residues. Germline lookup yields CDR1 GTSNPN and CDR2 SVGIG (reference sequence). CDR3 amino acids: CAWSVLGVGNTGELFF. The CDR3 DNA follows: TGTGCCTGGAGTGTCTTAGGGGTAGGAAACACCGGGGAGCTGTTTTTT.

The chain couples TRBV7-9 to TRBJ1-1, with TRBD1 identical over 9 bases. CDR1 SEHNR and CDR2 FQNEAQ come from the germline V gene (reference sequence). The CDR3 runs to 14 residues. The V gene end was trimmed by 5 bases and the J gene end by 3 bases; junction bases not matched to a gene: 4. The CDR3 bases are TGTGCCAGCAGCACACAGGGGGCAGACACTGAAGCTTTCTTT. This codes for CASSTQGADTEAFF.

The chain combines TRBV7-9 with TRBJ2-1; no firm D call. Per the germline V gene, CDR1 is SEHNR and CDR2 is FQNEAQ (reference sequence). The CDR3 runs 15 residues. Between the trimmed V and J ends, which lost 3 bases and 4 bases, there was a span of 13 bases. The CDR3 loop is CASSLEYHDYNEQFF. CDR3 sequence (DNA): TGTGCCAGCAGCTTGGAGTATCATGATTACAATGAGCAGTTCTTC.

In DNA form, the CDR3 reads TGTGCCAGCAGCTTACAGGGGGCGAACACCGGGGAGCTGTTTTTT. Its protein is CASSLQGANTGELFF. The chain is built from TRBV7-2 and TRBJ2-2, with 7 bases that match TRBD1. Germline CDR1 and CDR2: SGHTA and FQGNSA. The length of the CDR3 is 15 residues. V lost 2 bases to trimming and J lost 0 bases; unmatched junction nucleotides: 0.

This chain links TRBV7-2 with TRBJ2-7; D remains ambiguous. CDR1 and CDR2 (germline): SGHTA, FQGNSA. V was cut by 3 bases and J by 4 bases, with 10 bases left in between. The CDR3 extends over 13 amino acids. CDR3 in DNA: TGTGCCAGCAGCTTTGGCCTGAATTACGAGCAGTACTTC. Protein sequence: CASSFGLNYEQYF.

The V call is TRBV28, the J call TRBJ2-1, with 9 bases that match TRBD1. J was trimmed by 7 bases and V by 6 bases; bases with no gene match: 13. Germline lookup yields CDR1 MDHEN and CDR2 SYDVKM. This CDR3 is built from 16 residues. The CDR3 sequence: CASRLETGGVRNEQFF. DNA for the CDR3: TGTGCCAGCAGGCTAGAGACAGGGGGGGTGCGGAATGAGCAGTTCTTC.

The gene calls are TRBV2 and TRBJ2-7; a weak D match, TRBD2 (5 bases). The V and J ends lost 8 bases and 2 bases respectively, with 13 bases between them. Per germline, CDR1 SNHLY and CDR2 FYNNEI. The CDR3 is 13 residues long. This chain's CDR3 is CASSGSEPYEQYF. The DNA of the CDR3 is TGTGCCAGCTCGGGATCGGAGCCCTACGAGCAGTACTTC.

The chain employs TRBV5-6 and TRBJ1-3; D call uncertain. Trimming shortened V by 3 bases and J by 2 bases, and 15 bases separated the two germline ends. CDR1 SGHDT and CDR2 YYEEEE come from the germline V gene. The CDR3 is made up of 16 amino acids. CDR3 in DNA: TGTGCCAGCAGCTCCTCGTGGGCTCGTCCTGGAAACACCATATATTTT. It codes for CASSSSWARPGNTIYF.

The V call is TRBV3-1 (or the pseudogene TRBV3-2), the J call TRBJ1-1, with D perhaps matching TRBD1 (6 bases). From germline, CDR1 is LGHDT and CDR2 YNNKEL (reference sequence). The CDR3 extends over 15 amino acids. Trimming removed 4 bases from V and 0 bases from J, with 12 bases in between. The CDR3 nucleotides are TGTGCCAGCAGCCTGGGGCAGGGGATGAACACTGAAGCTTTCTTT. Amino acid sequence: CASSLGQGMNTEAFF.

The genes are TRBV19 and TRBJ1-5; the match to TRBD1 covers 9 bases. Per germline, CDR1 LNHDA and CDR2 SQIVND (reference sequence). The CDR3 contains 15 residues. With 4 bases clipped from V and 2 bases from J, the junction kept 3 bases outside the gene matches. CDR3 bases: TGTGCCAGTAGTAAAAGGACAGGGGGCAATCAGCCCCAGCATTTT. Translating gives CASSKRTGGNQPQHF.

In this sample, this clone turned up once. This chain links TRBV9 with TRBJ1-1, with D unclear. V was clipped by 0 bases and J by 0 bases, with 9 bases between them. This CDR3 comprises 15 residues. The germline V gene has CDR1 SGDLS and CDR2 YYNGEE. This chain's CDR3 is CASSVDSRMNTEAFF. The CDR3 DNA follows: TGTGCCAGCAGCGTAGACAGCCGGATGAACACTGAAGCTTTCTTT.

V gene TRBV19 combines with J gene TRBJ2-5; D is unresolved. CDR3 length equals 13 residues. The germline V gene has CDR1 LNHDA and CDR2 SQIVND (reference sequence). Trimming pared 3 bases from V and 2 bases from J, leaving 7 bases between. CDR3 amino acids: CASSMNNQETQYF. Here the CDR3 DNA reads TGTGCCAGTAGTATGAACAATCAAGAGACCCAGTACTTC.